The clone carrying this TCR beta chain occurred many times. What it binds is not known. This CDR3 contains 15 residues. The V and J ends lost 5 bases and 4 bases respectively, with 18 bases between them. The germline V gene has CDR1 SGHRS and CDR2 YFSETQ. The data are from a study of early T cells in non-severe SARS-CoV-2 infection. Study-wide findings and caveats: Clonotype matching in VDJdb favored anti-spike CD8 responses and did not capture private and CD4 specificities.

In the library, individual cDNA molecules carried attached unique molecular identifiers. TCRdb reprocessed the 5' RACE reads via MiXCR and lists one record per CDR3 protein. The sample lists approximately 70,000 distinct CDR3 sequences, around 12% seen once, with 4% to 5.5% in the top ten. Sample: whole blood. The TCR comes from an adult who was a healthcare worker with PCR-confirmed SARS-CoV-2 infection or an uninfected control (not recorded which). V is TRBV5-1 and J is TRBJ1-2; D is unresolved. The CDR3 bases are TGCGCCAGCAGGCAATTCCCGAGCTCAGCCTATGGCTACACCTTC. It is translated as CASRQFPSSAYGYTF. Supplemented by reference TRBV5-1 and TRBJ1-2, the full variable domain reads KAGVTQTPRYLIKTRGQQVTLSCSPISGHRSVSWYQQTPGQGLQFLFEYFSETQRNKGNFPGRFSGRQFSNSRSEMNVSTLELGDSALYLCASRQFPSSAYGYTFGSGTRLTVV.